The rows below give T cell receptor beta chains drawn from one sample of a study of shared clonotypes between healthy human individuals. Sequencing used immunoSEQ multiplex PCR; TCRdb keeps in-frame clones, though not all of them. The sample lists millions of clones; more than 80% were seen once. The sample consisted of naive CD4+ T cells from PBMCs. All receptors derive from a man in his late teens or twenties in good health. Some clones in this sample may be carry-over from other donors' samples. The CDR3 runs from the conserved cysteine through the conserved F or W. A D gene is named only where the DNA matches it firmly. Clone sizes are given selectively: once, few, many, or a class where the clone is expanded.

>TRBJ2-5|-|-|TRBV7-6
CASSSRGETQYF
TGTGCCAGCAGCTCCCGTGGTGAGACCCAGTACTTC
>TRBJ2-2|-|-|TRBV28
CASSLKGLTGELFF
TGTGCCAGCAGTTTGAAAGGGCTCACCGGGGAGCTGTTTTTT
>TRBJ1-5|-|-|TRBV23-1
CASSPQSNGRGVRRQPQHF
TGCGCCAGCAGTCCACAGTCCAACGGGCGCGGGGTTAGGCGGCAGCCCCAGCATTTT
>TRBJ1-2|-|-|TRBV5-1
CASSVRTAYGYTF
TGCGCCAGCAGCGTACGGACAGCCTATGGCTACACCTTC
>TRBJ1-1|-|-|TRBV5-1
CASSLAGQNTEAFF
TGCGCCAGCAGCTTGGCGGGGCAAAACACTGAAGCTTTCTTT
>TRBJ1-4|-|TRBD1|TRBV6-6
CASRRDSNEKLFF
TGTGCCAGCAGGCGGGACAGTAATGAAAAACTGTTTTTT
>TRBJ2-7|-|-|TRBV21-1
CASNLIGAGLYEQYF
TGTGCCAGCAATTTGATTGGTGCGGGGCTCTACGAGCAGTACTTC
>TRBJ1-4|-|-|TRBV10-2
CASGTQPEKLFF
TGCGCCAGTGGGACTCAGCCGGAAAAACTGTTTTTT
>TRBJ1-1|few|-|TRBV7-8
CASSSYVGDTEAFF
TGTGCCAGCAGCTCCTACGTCGGTGACACTGAAGCTTTCTTT
>TRBJ2-7|-|TRBD2|TRBV7-8
CASSTSSPGTSVRDRYEQYF
TGTGCCAGCAGCACCTCCTCCCCAGGGACTAGTGTAAGGGACCGCTACGAGCAGTACTTC
>TRBJ2-1|-|TRBD2|TRBV4-2
CASSQEVGREGHNEQFF
TGTGCCAGCAGCCAAGAGGTCGGGCGGGAGGGTCACAATGAGCAGTTCTTC
>TRBJ2-1|-|TRBD2|TRBV6-5
CASSRGLAGNNEQFF
TGTGCCAGCAGTAGAGGACTAGCGGGGAACAATGAGCAGTTCTTC
>TRBJ2-5|-|TRBD1|TRBV5-8
CASSLGGQAFQETQYF
TGTGCCAGCAGCCTAGGGGGACAGGCATTTCAAGAGACCCAGTACTTC
>TRBJ2-1|-|TRBD2|TRBV4-1
CASSQAPSGRAGSYNEQFF
TGCGCCAGCAGCCAAGCTCCTAGCGGGAGGGCAGGCTCCTACAATGAGCAGTTCTTC
>TRBJ1-5|-|-|TRBV7-8
CASSPAGTGSQPQHF
TGTGCCAGCAGCCCAGCGGGCACGGGCAGTCAGCCCCAGCATTTT
>TRBJ2-1|-|-|TRBV6-6
CASRDTSYNEQFF
TGTGCCAGCCGGGACACATCCTACAATGAGCAGTTCTTC
>TRBJ2-7|-|TRBD2|TRBV11-3
CASSRGGRSPSYEQYF
TGTGCCAGCAGCCGGGGAGGGCGTTCCCCCTCCTACGAGCAGTACTTC
>TRBJ2-7|-|TRBD2|TRBV2
CASSAGLAGPLYEQYF
TGTGCCAGCAGTGCGGGACTAGCGGGCCCACTCTACGAGCAGTACTTC
>TRBJ1-2|-|-|TRBV9
CASSRPGAPENYGYTF
TGTGCCAGCAGCCGCCCCGGGGCCCCCGAAAACTATGGCTACACCTTC
>TRBJ2-7|-|-|TRBV6-1
CASSYVGSGEQYF
TGTGCCAGCAGTTATGTGGGTTCCGGCGAGCAGTACTTC
>TRBJ1-3|-|-|TRBV30
CAWIGQGLTSGNTIYF
TGTGCCTGGATAGGGCAGGGGTTAACCTCTGGAAACACCATATATTTT
>TRBJ1-3|-|-|TRBV5-1
CASSPDGGLSGNTIYF
TGCGCCAGCAGCCCGGACGGAGGATTGTCTGGAAACACCATATATTTT
>TRBJ1-3|-|TRBD1|TRBV28
CATQVRGPGGNTIYF
TGTGCCACCCAGGTCAGGGGGCCAGGCGGAAACACCATATATTTT
>TRBJ2-1|-|-|TRBV7-3
CASSLVFSSYNEQFF
TGTGCCAGCAGCTTAGTCTTTAGCTCCTACAATGAGCAGTTCTTC
>TRBJ1-2|once|-|TRBV5-6
CASRNSLQNYGYTF
TGTGCCAGCAGGAATTCTTTACAAAATTATGGCTACACCTTC
>TRBJ2-7|-|TRBD2|TRBV30
CAWSRTSGAYEQYF
TGTGCCTGGTCCCGGACTAGCGGGGCCTACGAGCAGTACTTC
>TRBJ2-5|-|TRBD2|TRBV5-1
CASSLVVAGVETQYF
TGCGCCAGCAGCTTGGTAGTAGCGGGAGTGGAGACCCAGTACTTC
>TRBJ2-3|-|-|TRBV29-1
CSVEGTRTDTQYF
TGCAGCGTTGAAGGGACCCGCACAGATACGCAGTATTTT
>TRBJ2-1|-|-|TRBV4-1
CASSPPPIAPDNEQFF
TGCGCCAGCAGCCCCCCTCCGATAGCGCCAGACAATGAGCAGTTCTTC
>TRBJ2-5|-|TRBD1|TRBV5-6
CASTLDRYAVETQYF
TGTGCCAGCACCTTGGACAGGTATGCCGTCGAGACCCAGTACTTC
>TRBJ1-1|few|TRBD1|TRBV10-3
CAISGTGDTEAFF
TGTGCCATCAGTGGCACAGGGGACACTGAAGCTTTCTTT
>TRBJ2-1|once|TRBD2|TRBV19
CASTNGVAGFNEQFF
TGTGCCAGTACCAACGGGGTAGCGGGATTCAATGAGCAGTTCTTC
>TRBJ1-5|few|-|TRBV12-5
CASGSGPNQPQHF
TGTGCTAGTGGATCAGGGCCCAATCAGCCCCAGCATTTT
>TRBJ1-2|-|-|TRBV27
CASSLRGLGGPNYGYTF
TGTGCCAGCAGTTTAAGGGGACTGGGAGGACCTAACTATGGCTACACCTTC
>TRBJ2-7|-|-|TRBV6-4
CASSGTGSSYEQYF
TGTGCCAGCAGCGGGACGGGGAGCTCCTACGAGCAGTACTTC
>TRBJ1-6|-|-|TRBV30
CAWIPSTAYNSPLHF
TGTGCCTGGATCCCCTCGACAGCTTATAATTCACCCCTCCACTTT
>TRBJ1-5|-|-|TRBV6-5
CASSRDQNSNQPQHF
TGTGCCAGCAGCAGAGACCAAAATAGCAATCAGCCCCAGCATTTT
>TRBJ1-2|once|TRBD1|TRBV16
CASSRQGFNYGYTF
TGTGCCAGCAGCCGACAGGGATTTAACTATGGCTACACCTTC
>TRBJ1-1|-|-|TRBV5-1
CASTLMGDTEAFF
TGCGCCAGCACCTTGATGGGTGACACTGAAGCTTTCTTT
>TRBJ2-2|-|TRBD1|TRBV19
CASTYRRGTGFAGELFF
TGTGCCAGTACCTACCGAAGGGGGACAGGGTTCGCCGGGGAGCTGTTTTTT
>TRBJ1-2|-|TRBD1|TRBV5-1
CASSLATGDHGYTF
TGCGCCAGCAGCTTGGCGACAGGGGATCATGGCTACACCTTC
>TRBJ2-5|-|-|TRBV6-5
CASSQRVGETQYF
TGTGCCAGCAGCCAACGGGTGGGAGAGACCCAGTACTTC
>TRBJ1-2|-|-|TRBV11-2
CASSLIQVPNYGYTF
TGTGCCAGCAGCTTAATACAGGTTCCTAACTATGGCTACACCTTC
>TRBJ1-6|-|TRBD1|TRBV5-1
CASSLAAAGGSPLHF
TGCGCCAGCAGCTTGGCCGCTGCAGGGGGCTCACCCCTCCACTTT
>TRBJ1-2|once|-|TRBV18
CASSPQPDRYGYTF
TGTGCCAGCTCACCACAGCCAGACAGATATGGCTACACCTTC
>TRBJ2-3|-|TRBD1|TRBV15
CATSRDRGTDTQYF
TGTGCCACCAGCAGGGACAGGGGGACAGATACGCAGTATTTT
>TRBJ1-5|-|-|TRBV7-2
CASSFLGWNSNQPQHF
TGTGCCAGCAGCTTTTTAGGGTGGAATAGCAATCAGCCCCAGCATTTT